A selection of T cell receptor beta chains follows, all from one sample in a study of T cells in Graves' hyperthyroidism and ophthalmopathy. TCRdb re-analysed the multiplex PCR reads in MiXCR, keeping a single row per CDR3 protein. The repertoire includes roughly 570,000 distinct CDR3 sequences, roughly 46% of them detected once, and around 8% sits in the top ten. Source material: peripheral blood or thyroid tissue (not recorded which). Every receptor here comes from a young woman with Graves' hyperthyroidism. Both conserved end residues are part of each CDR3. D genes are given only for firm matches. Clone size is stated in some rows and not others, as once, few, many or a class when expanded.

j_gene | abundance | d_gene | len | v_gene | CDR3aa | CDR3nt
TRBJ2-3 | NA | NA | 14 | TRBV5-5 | CASSRTAEGDTQYF | TGTGCCAGCAGCCGTACCGCGGAGGGAGATACGCAGTATTTT
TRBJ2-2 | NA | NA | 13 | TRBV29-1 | CSFGDRDTGELFF | TGCAGCTTTGGGGACCGGGACACCGGGGAGCTGTTTTTT
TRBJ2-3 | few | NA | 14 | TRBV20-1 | CSARDPTRTDTQYF | TGCAGTGCTAGAGATCCCACTAGGACAGATACGCAGTATTTT
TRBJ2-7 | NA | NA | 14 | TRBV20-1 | CSAPSRQGEPQQYF | TGCAGTGCTCCATCTCGACAAGGGGAGCCCCAGCAGTACTTC
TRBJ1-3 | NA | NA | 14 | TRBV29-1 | CSYSGEVSGNTIYF | TGCAGCTATTCTGGGGAGGTTTCTGGAAACACCATATATTTT
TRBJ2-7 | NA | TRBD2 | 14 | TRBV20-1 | CSAKSGGGLDEQYF | TGCAGTGCTAAGTCGGGCGGGGGGCTGGACGAGCAGTACTTC
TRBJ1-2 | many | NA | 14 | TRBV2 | CASSRRGVSYGYTF | TGTGCCAGCTCCCGCCGGGGGGTTTCCTATGGCTACACCTTC
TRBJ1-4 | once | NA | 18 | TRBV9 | CASSVDSGGPATNEKLFF | TGTGCCAGCAGCGTAGATAGCGGGGGCCCCGCAACTAATGAAAAACTGTTTTTT
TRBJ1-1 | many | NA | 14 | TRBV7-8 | CASSLARQNTEAFF | TGTGCCAGCAGCTTAGCTCGTCAGAACACTGAAGCTTTCTTT
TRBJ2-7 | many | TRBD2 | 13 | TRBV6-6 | CATGGREGNEQYF | TGTGCCACCGGGGGGCGGGAGGGCAACGAGCAGTACTTC
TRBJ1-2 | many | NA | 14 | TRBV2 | CASSEEGLANGYTF | TGTGCCAGCAGTGAAGAGGGACTTGCTAATGGCTACACCTTC
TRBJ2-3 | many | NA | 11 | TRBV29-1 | CSAARPDTQYF | TGCAGCGCCGCCCGCCCAGATACGCAGTATTTT
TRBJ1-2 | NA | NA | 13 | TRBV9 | CASSVAWGAGNTF | NA
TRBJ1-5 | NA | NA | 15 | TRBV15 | CATSREVGGNQPQHF | TGTGCCACCAGCAGAGAAGTAGGGGGTAATCAGCCCCAGCATTTT
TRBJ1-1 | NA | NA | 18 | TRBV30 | CAWSVWGSVGPRNTGAFF | TGTGCCTGGAGTGTATGGGGTTCTGTCGGACCCAGGAACACTGGAGCTTTCTTT
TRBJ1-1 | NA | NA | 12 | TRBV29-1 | CSLVQQNTEAFF | TGCAGCTTGGTACAGCAGAACACTGAAGCTTTCTTT
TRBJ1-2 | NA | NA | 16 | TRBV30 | CAWRSPVSRANYGYTF | TGTGCCTGGAGGTCTCCCGTCAGTCGGGCTAACTATGGCTACACCTTC
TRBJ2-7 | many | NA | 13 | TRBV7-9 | CASSWAGPYEQYF | TGTGCCAGCAGCTGGGCAGGGCCCTACGAGCAGTACTTC
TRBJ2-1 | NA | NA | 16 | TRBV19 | CASNREGSSSYNEQFF | TGTGCCAGTAACAGGGAAGGGTCAAGCTCCTACAATGAGCAGTTCTTC
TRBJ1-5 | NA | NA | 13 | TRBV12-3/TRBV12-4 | CASSTSWDQPQHF | TGTGCCAGCAGTACTTCATGGGATCAGCCCCAGCATTTT
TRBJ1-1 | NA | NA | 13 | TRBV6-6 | CASKQLMNTEAFF | TGTGCCAGCAAACAGCTAATGAACACTGAAGCTTTCTTT
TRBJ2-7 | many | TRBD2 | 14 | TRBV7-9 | CASSVSGRAYEQYF | TGTGCCAGCAGCGTTAGCGGGAGAGCCTACGAGCAGTACTTC
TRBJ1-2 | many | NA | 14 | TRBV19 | CASSTPGRPYGYTF | TGTGCCAGTAGTACCCCCGGCAGACCCTATGGCTACACCTTC
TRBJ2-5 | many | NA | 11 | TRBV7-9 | CASTGKETQYF | TGTGCCAGCACCGGAAAAGAGACCCAGTACTTC
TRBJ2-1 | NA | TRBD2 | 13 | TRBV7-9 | CASTPLRGRAQFF | TGTGCCAGCACCCCCTTACGAGGGAGGGCGCAGTTCTTC
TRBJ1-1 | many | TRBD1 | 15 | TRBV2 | CASSRIRGRLAEAFF | TGTGCCAGCAGTCGAATCAGGGGGAGACTCGCTGAAGCTTTCTTT
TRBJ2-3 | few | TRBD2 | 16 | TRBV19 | CASSTGVVAGEDTQYF | TGTGCCAGTAGTACAGGTGTGGTAGCGGGGGAAGATACGCAGTATTTT
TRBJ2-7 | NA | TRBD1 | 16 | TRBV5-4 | CASSSHDRGPSYEQYF | TGTGCCAGCAGCTCACACGACAGGGGACCCTCCTACGAGCAGTACTTC
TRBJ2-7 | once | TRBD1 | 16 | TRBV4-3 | CASRGQGVGVGFEQCF | TGCGCCAGCAGGGGACAGGGGGTGGGAGTGGGGTTCGAGCAGTGCTTC
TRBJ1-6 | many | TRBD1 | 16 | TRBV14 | CASSHKETGKDSPLHF | TGTGCCAGCAGCCACAAGGAGACAGGGAAGGATTCACCCCTCCACTTT
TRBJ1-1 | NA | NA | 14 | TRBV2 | CASSGAGGSTEAFF | TGTGCCAGCAGTGGAGCTGGGGGCAGCACTGAAGCTTTCTTT
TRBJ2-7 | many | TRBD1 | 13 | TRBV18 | CASSLRTGYEQYF | TGTGCCAGCAGCCTCCGGACAGGCTACGAGCAGTACTTC
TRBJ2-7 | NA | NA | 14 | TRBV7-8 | CASSLGISGYEQYF | TGTGCCAGCTCTCTAGGGATTAGCGGATACGAGCAGTACTTC
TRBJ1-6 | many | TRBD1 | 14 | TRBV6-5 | CASSSGTDNSPLHF | TGTGCCAGCAGTTCGGGGACAGATAATTCACCCCTCCACTTT
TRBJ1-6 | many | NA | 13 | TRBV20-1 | CSASAGNNSPLHF | TGCAGTGCTAGTGCAGGGAATAATTCACCCCTCCACTTT
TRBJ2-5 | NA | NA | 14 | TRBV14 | CASSQAPVQETQYF | TGTGCCAGCAGCCAAGCCCCAGTCCAAGAGACCCAGTACTTC
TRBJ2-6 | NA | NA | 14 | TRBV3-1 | CASSQEVGANVLTF | TGTGCCAGCAGCCAAGAAGTTGGGGCCAACGTCCTGACTTTC
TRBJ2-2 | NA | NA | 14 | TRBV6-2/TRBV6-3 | CASARGGSTGELFF | TGTGCCAGCGCGAGAGGGGGAAGCACCGGGGAGCTGTTTTTT
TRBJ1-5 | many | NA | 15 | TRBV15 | CATSRDRRGSQPQHF | TGTGCCACCAGCAGAGATCGAAGGGGGAGTCAGCCCCAGCATTTT
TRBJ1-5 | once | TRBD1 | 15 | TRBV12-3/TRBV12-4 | CASSQGERRGQPQHF | TGTGCCAGCAGTCAGGGGGAGCGACGAGGTCAGCCCCAGCATTTT
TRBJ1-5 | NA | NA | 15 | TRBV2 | CASSVEGLNEQPQHF | TGTGCCAGCAGTGTTGAAGGCCTAAACGAGCAGCCCCAGCATTTT
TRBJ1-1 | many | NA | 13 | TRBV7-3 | CASSPNPGTEAFF | TGTGCCAGCAGCCCCAACCCGGGCACTGAAGCTTTCTTT
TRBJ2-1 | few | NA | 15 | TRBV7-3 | CASSPAATGYNEQFF | TGTGCCAGCAGCCCAGCGGCAACGGGGTACAATGAGCAGTTCTTC
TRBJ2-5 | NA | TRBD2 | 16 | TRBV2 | CASSLGEAGGQETQYF | TGTGCCAGCAGTCTAGGTGAAGCGGGAGGCCAAGAGACCCAGTACTTC
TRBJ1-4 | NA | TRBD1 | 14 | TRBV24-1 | CATSGDRGNEKLFF | TGTGCCACCAGTGGCGACAGGGGCAATGAAAAACTGTTTTTT